This is a list of T cell receptor beta chains from one sample in a study of T cells in Graves' hyperthyroidism and ophthalmopathy. Each CDR3 protein is one row after TCRdb ran MiXCR on the multiplex PCR reads. The sample lists around 350,000 distinct CDR3 sequences, about 15% seen once, with under 25% in the top ten. The sample was blood. The source is a woman aged 55-75 years with Graves' ophthalmopathy. Each CDR3 is given with its conserved first and last residue. Fields, in order: D gene, V gene, J gene, clone size, CDR3 protein, CDR3 DNA. D genes are given only for firm matches. A clone size is listed for some rows: how often the clone was seen (once, few, many), or a class if it is expanded.

D: NA
V: TRBV29-1
J: TRBJ1-5
size: NA
CDR3: CSVAEAGLNQPQHF
DNA: TGCAGCGTTGCTGAGGCAGGGCTTAATCAGCCCCAGCATTTT

D: NA
V: TRBV6-1
J: TRBJ2-7
size: many
CDR3: CASSDGPSTGYEQYF
DNA: TGTGCCAGCAGTGATGGGCCTAGCACCGGTTACGAGCAGTACTTC

D: NA
V: TRBV4-2
J: TRBJ2-2
size: NA
CDR3: CASSQDPYGGDTGELFF
DNA: TGTGCCAGCAGCCAAGATCCATATGGGGGCGACACCGGGGAGCTGTTTTTT

D: NA
V: TRBV27
J: TRBJ1-2
size: few
CDR3: CASRPRNPNYGYTF
DNA: TGTGCCAGCAGGCCCCGGAACCCTAACTATGGCTACACCTTC

D: TRBD2
V: TRBV28
J: TRBJ2-3
size: few
CDR3: CASSFSTSGRGTDTQYF
DNA: TGTGCCAGCAGTTTCTCGACTAGCGGGAGGGGCACAGATACGCAGTATTTT

D: TRBD1
V: TRBV12-3/TRBV12-4
J: TRBJ1-5
size: many
CDR3: CASSFPGQGIDQPQHF
DNA: TGTGCCAGCAGTTTCCCTGGACAGGGCATCGATCAGCCCCAGCATTTT

D: TRBD1
V: TRBV24-1
J: TRBJ1-2
size: NA
CDR3: CATSDPGQGVVGYTF
DNA: TGTGCCACCAGTGACCCTGGACAGGGAGTGGTTGGCTACACCTTC

D: NA
V: TRBV15
J: TRBJ1-1
size: NA
CDR3: CATSRGGSTEAFF
DNA: TGTGCCACCAGTAGGGGAGGAAGCACTGAAGCTTTCTTT

D: NA
V: TRBV11-2
J: TRBJ2-1
size: many
CDR3: CASSLERDSSYNEQFF
DNA: TGTGCCAGCAGCTTAGAGCGGGACAGCTCCTACAATGAGCAGTTCTTC

D: TRBD2
V: TRBV19
J: TRBJ2-1
size: few
CDR3: CASSNWGTSYNEQFF
DNA: TGTGCCAGTAGTAACTGGGGGACTAGTTACAATGAGCAGTTCTTC

D: TRBD1
V: TRBV6-1
J: TRBJ2-7
size: few
CDR3: CATGVGTGGWNEQYF
DNA: TGTGCCACTGGGGTGGGGACAGGGGGCTGGAACGAGCAGTACTTC

D: TRBD2
V: TRBV6-1
J: TRBJ2-1
size: many
CDR3: CASNRLAGIEEQFF
DNA: TGTGCCAGCAACCGGCTAGCGGGGATAGAAGAGCAGTTCTTC

D: NA
V: TRBV11-3
J: TRBJ2-1
size: many
CDR3: CASSLGTKYLNEQFF
DNA: TGTGCCAGCAGCCTCGGGACCAAATACCTCAATGAGCAGTTCTTC

D: NA
V: TRBV27
J: TRBJ2-1
size: many
CDR3: CASSLRRSHEQFF
DNA: TGTGCCAGCAGTTTGAGAAGATCCCATGAGCAGTTCTTC

D: NA
V: TRBV19
J: TRBJ2-7
size: few
CDR3: CASTPRPGASYEQYF
DNA: TGTGCCAGTACCCCCCGCCCAGGGGCAAGCTACGAGCAGTACTTC

D: NA
V: TRBV7-3
J: TRBJ2-1
size: few
CDR3: CASSQAGGQGEQFF
DNA: TGTGCCAGCAGCCAGGCAGGGGGGCAGGGTGAGCAGTTCTTC

D: TRBD2
V: TRBV11-2
J: TRBJ2-3
size: many
CDR3: CASSYGLAGDTQYF
DNA: TGTGCCAGCAGCTACGGACTAGCGGGAGATACGCAGTATTTT

D: TRBD1
V: TRBV7-8
J: TRBJ1-5
size: many
CDR3: CASSVSGTGYNQPQHF
DNA: TGTGCCAGCAGCGTATCCGGGACAGGGTACAATCAGCCCCAGCATTTT

D: NA
V: TRBV13
J: TRBJ2-4
size: NA
CDR3: CASSLLTGRTPVPKNIQYF
DNA: TGTGCCAGCAGCTTACTGACCGGCCGAACCCCAGTGCCCAAAAACATTCAGTACTTC

D: NA
V: TRBV12-5
J: TRBJ2-5
size: many
CDR3: CASGLGVVASETQYF
DNA: TGTGCTAGTGGCTTGGGGGTAGTCGCGTCAGAGACCCAGTACTTC

D: TRBD2
V: TRBV4-2
J: TRBJ2-1
size: many
CDR3: CASSQDRWTSGRANEQFF
DNA: TGTGCCAGCAGCCAAGACCGATGGACTAGCGGGAGGGCCAATGAGCAGTTCTTC

D: TRBD2
V: TRBV12-3/TRBV12-4
J: TRBJ2-1
size: NA
CDR3: CASTYSGRGSYNEQFF
DNA: TGTGCCAGCACCTATAGCGGGAGGGGCTCCTACAATGAGCAGTTCTTC

D: NA
V: TRBV28
J: TRBJ2-1
size: many
CDR3: CASTLGGRLYNEQFF
DNA: TGTGCCAGCACCCTAGGGGGGCGACTCTACAATGAGCAGTTCTTC

D: TRBD2
V: TRBV30
J: TRBJ2-1
size: many
CDR3: CAWRLAGINEQFF
DNA: TGTGCCTGGCGGCTAGCGGGAATCAATGAGCAGTTCTTC

D: TRBD2
V: TRBV2
J: TRBJ2-7
size: many
CDR3: CARPPPGGMSGPREQYF
DNA: TGTGCCAGACCTCCCCCGGGGGGTATGAGCGGGCCGAGGGAGCAGTACTTC

D: NA
V: TRBV5-1
J: TRBJ2-7
size: many
CDR3: CASSSTGLYYEQYF
DNA: TGCGCCAGCAGCTCGACAGGTCTTTACTACGAGCAGTACTTC

D: NA
V: TRBV5-1
J: TRBJ2-5
size: NA
CDR3: CASSFTPLQSSVETQYF
DNA: TGCGCCAGCAGCTTTACTCCGTTACAGTCGAGCGTCGAGACCCAGTACTTC

D: NA
V: TRBV28
J: TRBJ2-7
size: NA
CDR3: CASSLSGSLEQYF
DNA: TGTGCCAGCAGTTTATCAGGATCACTGGAGCAGTACTTC

D: NA
V: TRBV6-1
J: TRBJ2-5
size: few
CDR3: CASSTGGGQETQYF
DNA: TGTGCCAGCAGCACAGGGGGAGGGCAAGAGACCCAGTACTTC

D: TRBD2
V: TRBV27
J: TRBJ2-4
size: few
CDR3: CASSSFLTSGRAKNIQYF
DNA: TGTGCCAGCAGTTCCTTTTTGACTAGCGGGAGGGCCAAAAACATTCAGTACTTC

D: TRBD1
V: TRBV20-1
J: TRBJ2-7
size: NA
CDR3: CSALGQGADGEQYF
DNA: TGCAGTGCTCTGGGACAGGGGGCGGACGGGGAGCAGTACTTC

D: TRBD2
V: TRBV7-3
J: TRBJ2-1
size: few
CDR3: CASSSTDSASGRIGEQFF
DNA: TGTGCCAGCAGCTCAACAGACTCGGCTAGCGGGAGAATTGGTGAGCAGTTCTTC

D: TRBD2
V: TRBV5-8
J: TRBJ2-2
size: NA
CDR3: CASTLAGANTGELFF
DNA: TGTGCCAGCACCCTAGCGGGAGCGAACACCGGGGAGCTGTTTTTT

D: NA
V: TRBV12-3/TRBV12-4
J: TRBJ2-2
size: few
CDR3: CASSFVREANTGELFF
DNA: TGTGCCAGCAGTTTTGTAAGGGAAGCGAACACCGGGGAGCTGTTTTTT

D: TRBD2
V: TRBV7-2
J: TRBJ2-1
size: many
CDR3: CASSLEAGGANEQFF
DNA: TGTGCCAGCAGCTTAGAAGCGGGAGGGGCCAATGAGCAGTTCTTC

D: NA
V: TRBV6-1
J: TRBJ1-2
size: many
CDR3: CASSPRSDLFGYTF
DNA: TGTGCCAGCAGTCCCCGGAGCGATCTATTTGGCTACACCTTC

D: NA
V: TRBV28
J: TRBJ2-2
size: many
CDR3: CASSHSGSTGELFF
DNA: TGTGCCAGCAGCCACTCGGGGAGCACCGGGGAGCTGTTTTTT

D: TRBD2
V: TRBV20-1
J: TRBJ2-5
size: many
CDR3: CSARAGEGTQYF
DNA: TGCAGTGCTAGAGCCGGGGAGGGGACCCAGTACTTC

D: NA
V: TRBV5-1
J: TRBJ2-3
size: many
CDR3: CASSLLQRPTDTQYF
DNA: TGCGCCAGCAGCTTGTTACAGCGACCCACAGATACGCAGTATTTT

D: NA
V: TRBV20-1
J: TRBJ1-5
size: NA
CDR3: CSATRSRQGGQPQHF
DNA: TGCAGTGCTACGCGCTCGAGGCAGGGCGGTCAGCCCCAGCATTTT

D: NA
V: TRBV28
J: TRBJ2-7
size: few
CDR3: CASTELAAYEQYF
DNA: TGTGCCAGCACGGAATTAGCCGCCTACGAGCAGTACTTC

D: TRBD1
V: TRBV2
J: TRBJ2-1
size: many
CDR3: CASRHDRVTDNEQFF
DNA: TGTGCCAGCAGACATGACAGGGTTACGGACAATGAGCAGTTCTTC

D: TRBD2
V: TRBV5-1
J: TRBJ2-1
size: many
CDR3: CASSLGVGTSGTEQFF
DNA: TGCGCCAGCAGCTTGGGGGTGGGGACTAGCGGTACTGAGCAGTTCTTC

D: TRBD1
V: TRBV6-1
J: TRBJ1-4
size: few
CDR3: CASSQGAGATTNEKLFF
DNA: TGTGCCAGCTCTCAGGGGGCTGGTGCCACAACTAATGAAAAACTGTTTTTT

D: NA
V: TRBV5-1
J: TRBJ2-5
size: many
CDR3: CASSEPRETQYF
DNA: TGCGCCAGCAGTGAACCGAGAGAGACCCAGTACTTC

D: TRBD2
V: TRBV29-1
J: TRBJ2-1
size: few
CDR3: CSVASVAGGGNEQFF
DNA: TGCAGCGTTGCCTCCGTAGCGGGAGGTGGCAATGAGCAGTTCTTC

D: TRBD1
V: TRBV27
J: TRBJ1-4
size: NA
CDR3: CASSPTGQGVSDEKLFF
DNA: TGTGCCAGCAGTCCAACGGGACAGGGGGTTAGCGATGAAAAACTGTTTTTT

D: NA
V: TRBV27
J: TRBJ1-1
size: NA
CDR3: CASSLLWQTHGDTEAFF
DNA: TGTGCCAGCAGTTTATTGTGGCAGACCCATGGTGACACTGAAGCTTTCTTT

D: NA
V: TRBV4-1
J: TRBJ2-7
size: NA
CDR3: CASSQENRDTGHEQYF
DNA: TGCGCCAGCAGCCAAGAAAATCGGGACACGGGCCACGAGCAGTACTTC

D: TRBD1
V: TRBV12-3/TRBV12-4
J: TRBJ2-3
size: few
CDR3: CASSFGQGGDTQYF
DNA: TGTGCCAGCAGTTTCGGACAGGGTGGAGATACGCAGTATTTT